Shown below are 2 T cell receptor beta chains from a single sample sequenced in a study of blood T cell repertoires in COVID-19. Data came from immunoSEQ multiplex PCR; TCRdb stores just in-frame clones and leaves some out. This sample has about 350,000 clones, with about 92% found just once. Sequenced sample: peripheral blood. The receptors derive from a woman aged 60-75 years with COVID-19, enrolled during active disease.

The V call is TRBV27, the J call TRBJ2-6; D is perhaps TRBD1 (5 bases). CDR3 size: 17 residues. The V gene lost 6 bases and the J gene lost 2 bases, with 17 bases spanning the gap. Germline CDR1 reads MNHEY; CDR2 reads SMNVEV (reference sequence). The CDR3 bases are TGTGCCAGCAGACAGATATCAGGGAAAACTGGGGCCAACGTCCTGACTTTC. The encoded protein is CASRQISGKTGANVLTF.

The chain joins TRBV28 to TRBJ2-2, with 8 bases matching TRBD1. Germline V gives CDR1 MDHEN, CDR2 SYDVKM. There are 17 residues in the CDR3. Trimming at V came to 3 bases and at J to 1 base, leaving 7 bases not matched to a gene. CDR3 amino acids: CASSFDRTGGNTGELFF. The CDR3 DNA follows: TGTGCCAGCAGTTTCGATCGCACAGGGGGGAACACCGGGGAGCTGTTTTTT.